The present TCR beta chain was sequenced within a study of PD-1 blockade in classical Hodgkin lymphoma. Study observations and caveats: A reduction in baseline TCR diversity was reportedly seen in newly diagnosed patients relative to healthy donors. Repertoire differences lack defined causes, possibly disease activity or prior therapy.

Documented time point: newly diagnosed, previously untreated cHL patient sample. Acting as the comparison were PBMCs from newly diagnosed, untreated classical Hodgkin lymphoma. A remark on this clone: The antigen is unknown.

Libraries were prepared by immunoSEQ multiplex PCR; TCRdb keeps only in-frame clonotypes and omits some of them. The repertoire holds tens of thousands of clones, with 85% to 95% as singletons. The length of the CDR3 is 14 residues. V lost 8 bases and J lost 1, with 11 bases in between. In germline, CDR1 is MRHNA, CDR2 SNTAGT. The clonotype originates from a human donor with classical Hodgkin lymphoma. Material: peripheral blood mononuclear cells (PBMCs). The gene calls are TRBV6-4 and TRBJ2-2, with no clear D. CDR3 sequence reads: CASRRGRNTGELFF. Written as DNA, the CDR3 is TGTGCCAGCCGCCGCGGACGGAACACCGGGGAGCTGTTTTTT.